Presented here are 30 T cell receptor beta chains from one specimen sequenced in a study of blood T cell repertoires in COVID-19. Some clones are missing from TCRdb's copy, which holds only in-frame ones; the method was immunoSEQ multiplex PCR. Of fewer than 500,000 clones listed, roughly 87% are singletons. The sequencing sample was made of PBMCs or T cells enriched from blood (not recorded which). These receptors all come from a woman aged 18-35 years who had recovered from COVID-19.

J is TRBJ1-2 and V is TRBV28; D remains ambiguous. Per the germline V gene, CDR1 is MDHEN and CDR2 is SYDVKM. The CDR3 loop spans 20 amino acids. Deletions cut 6 bases from V and 4 bases from J, with 33 bases between. CDR3 DNA: TGTGCCAGCAGCTTTGGCGACCATATTCTATTCGGGATCATCACCTATGGCTACACCTTC. Protein: CASSFGDHILFGIITYGYTF.

CDR3 residues: CASSLGLGYGYTF. As DNA, the CDR3 is TGCGCCAGCAGCCTAGGCCTGGGCTATGGCTACACCTTC. The gene calls are TRBV5-1 and TRBJ1-2, with no clear D. The CDR3 runs to 13 residues. The germline CDR1 and CDR2 sequences are SGHRS and YFSETQ. Trimming removed 4 bases from V and 4 bases from J, with 11 bases in between.

The gene calls are TRBV6-4 and TRBJ1-1, with TRBD1 matching over 9 bases. Germline V gene data show CDR1 as MRHNA and CDR2 as SNTAGT. V dropped 7 bases and J dropped 3; count of bases not matched to a gene: 3. The CDR3 loop spans 13 amino acids. The chain's CDR3 is CASNRDRDTEAFF. CDR3 nucleotides: TGTGCCAGCAATAGGGACAGGGACACTGAAGCTTTCTTT.

This clone was counted only a few times. The rearrangement joins TRBV6-6 to TRBJ2-5; D ambiguous. The CDR3 covers 14 residues. V lost 7 bases and J 1 base, leaving 13 bases between the germline ends. Germline V lookup: CDR1 MNHNY, CDR2 SVGAGI (reference sequence). The CDR3 nucleotides are TGTGCCAGCAAAGGTATACAGACCCAAGAGACCCAGTACTTC. This gives the protein CASKGIQTQETQYF.

V gene TRBV18 combines with J gene TRBJ1-1; 8 nucleotides align to TRBD1. Germline V gene lookup returns CDR1 KGHSH and CDR2 LQKENI. The J segment lost 7 bases and the V segment lost 3 bases, leaving 4 bases of the junction unmatched. This CDR3 region has 13 residues. The CDR3, as DNA: TGTGCCAGCTCACCGACAGGGGTAGGTGAAGCTTTCTTT. It encodes CASSPTGVGEAFF.

The rearrangement uses TRBV6-5 and TRBJ1-2; D not resolved. The CDR3 extends over 13 amino acids. Germline V gene data show CDR1 as MNHEY and CDR2 as SVGAGI. The V and J ends lost 0 bases and 8 bases respectively, with 10 bases between them. CDR3 region: CASSYSPQWGYTF. CDR3 in DNA: TGTGCCAGCAGTTACTCCCCACAATGGGGCTACACCTTC.

The rearrangement joins TRBV2 to TRBJ1-4, with D perhaps TRBD1 (5 bases). The CDR3 extends over 15 amino acids. V gave up 6 bases and J gave up 6 bases, with 17 bases separating them. Germline V lookup: CDR1 SNHLY, CDR2 FYNNEI. CDR3 protein: CASRSFTGRDEKLFF. The CDR3 bases are TGTGCCAGCAGGTCGTTCACAGGACGCGATGAAAAACTGTTTTTT. The variable domain in full, completed from reference TRBV2 and TRBJ1-4, reads EPEVTQTPSHQVTQMGQEVILRCVPISNHLYFYWYRQILGQKVEFLVSFYNNEISEKSEIFDDQFSVERPDGSNFTLKIRSTKLEDSAMYFCASRSFTGRDEKLFFGSGTQLSVL.

This chain joins TRBV27 and TRBJ1-5, with D possibly TRBD1 on 5 matching bases. V lost 7 bases and J 3 bases, leaving 16 bases between the germline ends. Germline CDR1 is MNHEY and CDR2 is SMNVEV (reference sequence). CDR3 length: 15 residues. The CDR3 loop reads CASNRKTDDNQPQHF. The CDR3 bases are TGTGCCAGCAATCGAAAGACAGACGACAATCAGCCCCAGCATTTT.

The rearrangement uses TRBV5-6 and TRBJ2-6, with D unclear. V gave up 6 bases and J gave up 2 bases, with 6 bases separating them. The germline gives CDR1 SGHDT, CDR2 YYEEEE. The CDR3 loop spans 13 amino acids. CDR3 amino acids: CASIRAGANVLTF. CDR3 DNA sequence: TGTGCCAGCATCCGAGCTGGGGCCAACGTCCTGACTTTC. Full variable domain (remainder filled in from reference TRBV5-6 and TRBJ2-6): DAGVTQSPTHLIKTRGQQVTLRCSPKSGHDTVSWYQQALGQGPQFIFQYYEEEERQRGNFPDRFSGHQFPNYSSELNVNALLLGDSALYLCASIRAGANVLTFGAGSRLTVL.

The chain links TRBV28 to TRBJ1-1; a weak D match, TRBD1 (5 bases). The CDR3 totals 14 residues. Trimming removed 3 bases from V and 5 bases from J, with 13 bases in between. Germline assignment: CDR1 MDHEN and CDR2 SYDVKM. The CDR3 reads CASSFLQGITEAFF. The CDR3 bases are TGTGCCAGCAGTTTTCTCCAGGGAATAACTGAAGCTTTCTTT.

This chain uses TRBV18 with TRBJ1-5, with D maybe TRBD1 (5 bases). The CDR3 consists of 14 residues. Germline CDR1 reads KGHSH; CDR2 reads LQKENI. The V and J ends lost 1 base and 7 bases respectively, with 11 bases between them. CDR3 sequence: CASSPQGSGQPQHF. DNA of the CDR3: TGTGCCAGCTCACCACAGGGGAGCGGGCAGCCCCAGCATTTT. Combining the CDR3 with reference TRBV18 and TRBJ1-5 gives the whole variable domain NAGVMQNPRHLVRRRGQEARLRCSPMKGHSHVYWYRQLPEEGLKFMVYLQKENIIDESGMPKERFSAEFPKEGPSILRIQQVVRGDSAAYFCASSPQGSGQPQHFGDGTRLSIL.

The genes are TRBV19 and TRBJ2-7; the D gene is possibly TRBD2 (5 bases). CDR3 length: 15 amino acids. Trimming stripped 5 bases from V and 2 bases from J, with 16 bases between. Germline CDR1 reads LNHDA; CDR2 reads SQIVND (reference sequence). The CDR3 coding sequence is TGTGCCAGTAGTTGGACTGATGAGGTAGCCTACGAGCAGTACTTC. Translated, it gives CASSWTDEVAYEQYF.

The rearrangement links TRBV5-1 to TRBJ2-3, with a weak D call TRBD1 (6 bases). Germline-derived CDR1 and CDR2 are SGHRS and YFSETQ. The CDR3 contains 15 residues. V lost 0 bases to trimming and J lost 1 base, with 9 bases between them. The CDR3: CASSLGGRGTDTQYF. In DNA, the CDR3 is TGCGCCAGCAGCTTGGGGGGGCGAGGCACAGATACGCAGTATTTT.

The chain combines TRBV2 with TRBJ2-1; 9 nucleotides agree with TRBD1. Germline loops: CDR1 SNHLY, CDR2 FYNNEI. This CDR3 has 14 residues. V dropped 7 bases and J dropped 4; count of bases not matched to a gene: 5. In DNA form, the CDR3 reads TGTGCCAGCATGCGACAGGGGGAATACAATGAGCAGTTCTTC. It encodes CASMRQGEYNEQFF.

J is TRBJ1-4 and V is TRBV19, with no clear D. CDR3 length: 14 amino acids. Germline CDR1 and CDR2: LNHDA and SQIVND (reference sequence). Trimming took 4 bases from V and 8 from J, leaving 14 bases between them. CDR3 coding DNA: TGTGCCAGTAGTACTGGCCTCAACAGAGAAAAACTGTTTTTT. Amino acid sequence: CASSTGLNREKLFF.

The genes are TRBV3-1 (or the pseudogene TRBV3-2) and TRBJ2-1; perhaps TRBD2 as D (6 bases). The germline V and J ends were trimmed by 3 bases and 10 bases, with 10 bases remaining between them. This CDR3 is built from 12 residues. Germline V CDR1 and CDR2: LGHDT, YNNKEL (reference sequence). CDR3 in DNA: TGTGCCAGCAGCCAGTTACGGGGGGAGCAGTTCTTC. This gives the protein CASSQLRGEQFF.

This chain connects TRBV7-2 to TRBJ2-6; weak D call: TRBD2 (6 bases). Germline assignment: CDR1 SGHTA and CDR2 FQGNSA. V lost 5 bases and J lost 0, with 17 bases in between. This CDR3 comprises 18 residues. CDR3 loop: CASSPPGLSFSGANVLTF. In DNA form, the CDR3 reads TGTGCCAGCAGCCCGCCGGGACTCAGCTTCTCTGGGGCCAACGTCCTGACTTTC.

V is TRBV18 and J is TRBJ2-5; 8 nucleotides align to TRBD2. Germline loops: CDR1 KGHSH, CDR2 LQKENI. The CDR3 loop spans 15 amino acids. V trimming: 3 bases; J trimming: 4 bases; junction bases outside the gene matches: 7. CDR3 in DNA: TGTGCCAGCTCACCCTCCGGGGGGGCCAGAGAGACCCAGTACTTC. This codes for CASSPSGGARETQYF.

The chain recombines TRBV25-1 with TRBJ1-4; TRBD1 is a possible D gene (5 bases). The CDR3 length is 16 residues. Trimming left V 1 base short and J 3 bases short, with 12 bases between. Germline V gene data show CDR1 as MGHDK and CDR2 as SYGVNS. This CDR3 is CASSELGGEANEKLFF. The CDR3 DNA follows: TGTGCCAGCAGTGAATTGGGGGGAGAAGCTAATGAAAAACTGTTTTTT.

This chain uses TRBV19 with TRBJ1-1; TRBD1 is a possible D gene (6 bases). Trimming removed 5 bases from V and 6 bases from J, with 16 bases in between. The CDR3 covers 14 residues. CDR1 and CDR2 from the germline V gene are LNHDA and SQIVND (reference sequence). CDR3 coding DNA: TGTGCCAGTAGTTTCTTTGGGGGCGACCCTGAAGCTTTCTTT. Its protein product is CASSFFGGDPEAFF.

V is TRBV2 and J is TRBJ1-1; the D is unclear. V was clipped by 6 bases and J by 5 bases, with 16 bases between them. CDR1 is SNHLY, CDR2 FYNNEI, per germline. This CDR3 contains 14 residues. The CDR3 bases are TGTGCCAGCAGCGTACAGACTGGCGGGACTGAAGCTTTCTTT. Residues: CASSVQTGGTEAFF.

V and J are TRBV28 and TRBJ1-1, with a possible D match to TRBD1 (6 bases). V was clipped by 5 bases and J by 4 bases, with 8 bases between them. This CDR3 comprises 12 residues. CDR1 is MDHEN and CDR2 is SYDVKM in the germline V gene. The CDR3 loop reads CASSTGTTEAFF. CDR3 bases: TGTGCCAGCAGTACAGGGACCACTGAAGCTTTCTTT.

The V and J genes are TRBV7-2 and TRBJ2-3; 11 bases map to TRBD1. Trimming at V came to 5 bases and at J to 4 bases, leaving 5 bases not matched to a gene. CDR1 is SGHTA, CDR2 FQGNSA, per germline. This CDR3 contains 15 residues. Here the CDR3 DNA reads TGTGCCAGCAGCCCAGGACAGGGGGCTTCAGATACGCAGTATTTT. Translating it yields CASSPGQGASDTQYF.

This chain links TRBV10-3 with TRBJ2-2, with TRBD1 matching 8 bases. This CDR3 spans 14 amino acids. V shed 11 bases and J 7 bases; nucleotides not matched to a gene: 12. Germline-derived CDR1 and CDR2 are ENHRY and SYGVKD. CDR3: CALGQGEPFGELFF. In DNA, the CDR3 is TGTGCCCTCGGACAGGGAGAACCCTTCGGGGAGCTGTTTTTT.

The V and J genes are TRBV7-3 and TRBJ2-1; TRBD2 agrees at 9 bases. The CDR3 extends over 15 amino acids. Per germline, CDR1 SGHTA and CDR2 FQGTGA. J lost 10 bases, V lost 1 base, and 8 bases had no gene match. The CDR3 spells CASSLNPSGDGEQFF. The DNA of the CDR3 is TGTGCCAGCAGCTTAAACCCTAGCGGGGATGGGGAGCAGTTCTTC.

The chain links TRBV18 to TRBJ1-1, with 11 nucleotides matching TRBD1. CDR3 size: 15 residues. Germline V gene lookup returns CDR1 KGHSH and CDR2 LQKENI. Losses at the gene ends were 6 bases for V and 5 bases for J; bases not matched to a gene: 8. This CDR3 is CASSLGTGGDTEAFF. In DNA form, the CDR3 reads TGTGCCAGCTCCCTTGGGACAGGGGGTGATACTGAAGCTTTCTTT.

This chain connects TRBV11-2 to TRBJ1-6; TRBD1 might be the D (5 bases). Deletions cut 0 bases from V and 9 bases from J, with 12 bases between. The CDR3 length is 15 residues. The V gene's germline CDR1 is SGHAT and CDR2 FQNNGV. The CDR3 loop reads CASSLDRVSGSPLHF. CDR3 DNA: TGTGCCAGCAGCTTAGACAGGGTATCTGGTTCACCCCTCCACTTT.

This chain uses TRBV27 with TRBJ2-3; D is unresolved. V was clipped by 3 bases and J by 4 bases, with 11 bases between them. CDR3 size: 14 residues. The germline V gene has CDR1 MNHEY and CDR2 SMNVEV (reference sequence). The CDR3 region is CASSFHQDSDTQYF. The CDR3 DNA reads TGTGCCAGCAGTTTTCACCAAGACTCAGATACGCAGTATTTT.

V and J are TRBV4-2 and TRBJ2-1; TRBD2 agrees at 8 bases. The CDR3 totals 16 residues. J gave up 1 base and V 2 bases, and 4 bases lay outside the gene matches. Per the germline V gene, CDR1 is LGHNA and CDR2 is YNFKEQ. The CDR3: CASSQPTSGSYNEQFF. The CDR3 DNA reads TGTGCCAGCAGCCAACCTACTAGCGGTTCCTACAATGAGCAGTTCTTC.

The chain links TRBV19 to TRBJ1-1; 10 bases map to TRBD1. The CDR3 contains 14 residues. Unmatched junction bases numbered 6, after V lost 5 bases and J lost 6 bases. Germline-derived CDR1 and CDR2 are LNHDA and SQIVND (reference sequence). CDR3: CASSLRDRGAEAFF. In DNA form, the CDR3 reads TGTGCCAGTAGTTTACGGGACAGGGGAGCTGAAGCTTTCTTT.